Listed here are 30 T cell receptor beta chains from one sample, sequenced in a study of technical replicates of blood from several donors. The table came from immunoSEQ multiplex PCR; TCRdb's copy has only in-frame clones and leaves some out. This sample yields about 80,000 clones, of which 94% are seen a single time; around 0.41% belongs to the top ten. Sample: T cells isolated from PBMCs. These receptors all come from a human donor in good health.

The chain combines TRBV7-2 with TRBJ1-1; D is unresolved. V was clipped by 5 bases and J by 0 bases, with 4 bases between them. There are 12 residues in the CDR3. CDR1 is SGHTA, CDR2 FQGNSA, per germline. The CDR3 DNA reads as TGTGCCAGCAGCCCTATGAACACTGAAGCTTTCTTT. Translating it yields CASSPMNTEAFF.

The chain joins TRBV5-1 to TRBJ1-2; no definite D call. V lost 0 bases, J lost 4 bases, and 7 bases lay in between. The CDR3 contains 13 residues. Germline assignment: CDR1 SGHRS and CDR2 YFSETQ. CDR3 sequence (DNA): TGCGCCAGCAGCTTGGATGGTAGCTATGGCTACACCTTC. As protein: CASSLDGSYGYTF.

V gene TRBV19 combines with J gene TRBJ2-3; 7 positions agree with TRBD2. This CDR3 comprises 14 residues. Germline CDR1 and CDR2: LNHDA and SQIVND (reference sequence). With V trimmed by 3 bases and J by 5 bases, 5 bases remained unmatched. The chain's CDR3 is CASSITSDRDTQYF. The CDR3 DNA is TGTGCCAGTAGTATCACTAGCGATCGAGATACGCAGTATTTT.

The chain is built from TRBV12-5 and TRBJ2-7; D gene ambiguous. V lost 0 bases and J 0 bases, leaving 9 bases between the germline ends. In germline, CDR1 is LGHNT, CDR2 FRNRAP. The CDR3 runs to 15 residues. CDR3 coding DNA: TGTGCTAGTGGTTTGGTACGGGTCGGCTCCTACGAGCAGTACTTC. As protein: CASGLVRVGSYEQYF. Filled out from reference TRBV12-5 and TRBJ2-7, the complete variable domain reads DARVTQTPRHKVTEMGQEVTMRCQPILGHNTVFWYRQTMMQGLELLAYFRNRAPLDDSGMPKDRFSAEMPDATLATLKIQPSEPRDSAVYFCASGLVRVGSYEQYFGPGTRLTVT.

The CDR3 here is CASIRTTLGEQYF. The DNA for the CDR3 is TGTGCCAGCATTCGGACTACCTTGGGCGAGCAGTACTTC. The rearrangement uses TRBV2 and TRBJ2-7; D might be TRBD2 (6 bases). The germline gives CDR1 SNHLY, CDR2 FYNNEI. Trimming took off 7 bases at V and 6 bases at J, with 16 bases between the two ends. The CDR3 is 13 amino acids.

The chain joins TRBV6-5 to TRBJ1-4, with 11 bases lining up with TRBD1. The CDR3 has 14 amino acids. The germline V gene has CDR1 MNHEY and CDR2 SVGAGI. V lost 5 bases to trimming and J lost 7 bases; unmatched junction nucleotides: 3. In DNA, the CDR3 is TGTGCCAGCAGTGTGGACAGGGGGCCTGAAAAACTGTTTTTT. Its protein is CASSVDRGPEKLFF.

V and J are TRBV9 and TRBJ2-2, with 7 bases identical to TRBD1. The CDR3 covers 16 residues. The V gene's germline CDR1 is SGDLS and CDR2 YYNGEE. The trim removed 2 bases at V and 0 bases at J, leaving 4 bases unmatched. In DNA form, the CDR3 reads TGTGCCAGCAGCGTGGGGACAGATTCGAACACCGGGGAGCTGTTTTTT. Amino acids: CASSVGTDSNTGELFF.

V usage is TRBV6-1 and J usage is TRBJ2-5; a possible D gene is TRBD2 (6 bases). The CDR3 has 15 amino acids. The germline V gene encodes CDR1 MNHNS and CDR2 SASEGT. Trimming stripped 7 bases from V and 1 base from J, with 16 bases between. The CDR3 here is CASKRGGIPQETQYF. CDR3 coding DNA: TGTGCCAGCAAACGGGGCGGGATCCCCCAAGAGACCCAGTACTTC.

This rearrangement joins TRBV5-1 to TRBJ1-3; unclear D gene. The CDR3 has 16 amino acids. V was pared by 4 bases and J by 0 bases, with 14 bases between. The V gene's germline CDR1 is SGHRS and CDR2 YFSETQ. The CDR3 nucleotides are TGCGCCAGCAGCCCCCTAGCTTCATACTCTGGAAACACCATATATTTT. It translates to CASSPLASYSGNTIYF.

The chain joins TRBV4-1 to TRBJ2-5; 8 nucleotides match TRBD2. The V segment lost 5 bases and the J segment 4 bases; nucleotides outside the gene matches: 9. Germline V gene lookup returns CDR1 MGHRA and CDR2 YSYEKL. The CDR3 sequence is 15 residues long. CDR3 sequence reads: CASSVRSGMAETQYF. CDR3 sequence (DNA): TGCGCCAGCAGCGTTCGTAGCGGGATGGCAGAGACCCAGTACTTC.

The chain links TRBV30 to TRBJ1-2; possibly TRBD1 for D (6 bases). CDR1 and CDR2 (germline): GTSNPN, SVGIG (reference sequence). This CDR3 is built from 14 residues. With 4 bases removed from V and 10 bases from J, the gap between germline ends came to 22 bases. CDR3 nucleotides: TGTGCCTGGATCGTCGGACAGAAACGATTTGCCTACACCTTC. Translation gives CAWIVGQKRFAYTF. The entire variable domain, with the rest obtained from reference TRBV30 and TRBJ1-2, is as follows: SQTIHQWPATLVQPVGSPLSLECTVEGTSNPNLYWYRQAAGRGLQLLFYSVGIGQISSEVPQNLSASRPQDRQFILSSKKLLLSDSGFYLCAWIVGQKRFAYTFGSGTRLTVV.

The V and J genes are TRBV7-9 and TRBJ1-4; D is ambiguous. V was trimmed by 2 bases and J by 8 bases, leaving 12 bases between them. The CDR3 runs to 14 residues. The germline V gene has CDR1 SEHNR and CDR2 FQNEAQ (reference sequence). CDR3 DNA sequence: TGTGCCAGCAGCTTATCATCCGGCGGGGAAAAACTGTTTTTT. Translation gives CASSLSSGGEKLFF.

The gene calls are TRBV18 and TRBJ2-7; D might be TRBD2 (6 bases). The V end was cut by 6 bases, the J end by 4 bases, with 10 bases between. The germline V gene encodes CDR1 KGHSH and CDR2 LQKENI. This CDR3 region has 12 residues. CDR3 region: CASSPREYEQYF. The DNA for the CDR3 is TGTGCCAGCTCGCCCCGGGAGTACGAGCAGTACTTC.

J is TRBJ1-2 and V is TRBV19; no clear D gene. The CDR3 is 17 residues long. V was trimmed by 7 bases and J by 3 bases, leaving 24 bases between them. CDR1 and CDR2 from the germline V gene are LNHDA and SQIVND (reference sequence). CDR3 DNA: TGTGCCAGTAACCCGGGTTACAAGGGAGGAGGACACTATGGCTACACCTTC. It yields the protein CASNPGYKGGGHYGYTF.

The chain links TRBV4-1 to TRBJ2-2; weak D call: TRBD1 (6 bases). Germline CDR1 and CDR2: MGHRA and YSYEKL. This CDR3 has 18 residues. The V and J ends lost 4 bases and 4 bases respectively, with 22 bases between them. This chain's CDR3 is CASSPAKVRDTLTGELFF. CDR3 DNA: TGCGCCAGCAGCCCCGCGAAAGTTAGGGACACCCTCACCGGGGAGCTGTTTTTT.

The chain links TRBV5-1 to TRBJ2-1; maybe TRBD2 (6 bases). The V gene lost 2 bases and the J gene lost 4 bases, with 16 bases spanning the gap. Germline V CDR1 and CDR2: SGHRS, YFSETQ. This CDR3 has 16 residues. CDR3 nucleotide sequence: TGCGCCAGCAGCTTACAAGAGCGGGCCTCTTACAATGAGCAGTTCTTC. This encodes CASSLQERASYNEQFF.

This rearrangement joins TRBV7-3 to TRBJ1-3; 9 bases map to TRBD1. Germline lookup yields CDR1 SGHTA and CDR2 FQGTGA. J was trimmed by 7 bases and V by 1 base; bases with no gene match: 11. CDR3 length: 17 amino acids. CDR3: CASSLNLGQGPSNTIYF. In nucleotides, the CDR3 is TGTGCCAGCAGCTTAAATTTGGGACAGGGACCATCGAACACCATATATTTT.

V usage is TRBV4-3 and J usage is TRBJ2-2; a weak D match, TRBD2 (5 bases). CDR3 length equals 16 residues. Between the trimmed V and J ends, which lost 2 bases and 3 bases, there was a span of 13 bases. The germline V gene has CDR1 LGHNA and CDR2 YSLEER. The CDR3 sequence is CASSQPRFGDTGELFF. The CDR3 DNA is TGCGCCAGCAGCCAACCGAGGTTCGGGGACACCGGGGAGCTGTTTTTT.

The chain employs TRBV14 and TRBJ1-2; TRBD1 is a possible D gene (6 bases). CDR3 length: 12 amino acids. Germline assignment: CDR1 SGHDN and CDR2 FVKESK. V lost 4 bases and J lost 11, with 14 bases in between. CDR3 nucleotides: TGTGCCAGCAGCCGGGACACCGGTATATACACCTTC. Translation: CASSRDTGIYTF. Full variable domain (outside the CDR3, taken from reference TRBV14 and TRBJ1-2): EAGVTQFPSHSVIEKGQTVTLRCDPISGHDNLYWYRRVMGKEIKFLLHFVKESKQDESGMPNNRFLAERTGGTYSTLKVQPAELEDSGVYFCASSRDTGIYTFGSGTRLTVV.

This chain links TRBV6-5 with TRBJ2-1; 11 bases align to TRBD2. The germline gives CDR1 MNHEY, CDR2 SVGAGI. The CDR3 sequence is 13 residues long. V gave up 11 bases and J gave up 12 bases; unmatched junction bases: 12. CDR3 in DNA: TGTGCCGCAAAAGATGTAGCGGGAGGGACGCAGTTCTTC. Translating it yields CAAKDVAGGTQFF.

This chain uses TRBV7-2 with TRBJ2-5, with 7 bases that match TRBD2. Per the germline V gene, CDR1 is SGHTA and CDR2 is FQGNSA. The V and J ends lost 3 bases and 2 bases, in that order; junction bases with no gene match: 6. The CDR3 covers 15 residues. The CDR3 nucleotides read TGTGCCAGCAGCTTGGTAGCGGGCCAACAAGAGACCCAGTACTTC. Amino acid sequence: CASSLVAGQQETQYF.

The chain carries TRBV9 and TRBJ2-2; 9 bases line up with TRBD1. Germline V CDR1 and CDR2: SGDLS, YYNGEE. The CDR3 is made up of 15 amino acids. Trimming cost V 4 bases and J 5 bases; bases outside gene matches: 6. CDR3 in amino acids: CASSPRTGVTGELFF. In DNA form, the CDR3 reads TGTGCCAGCAGCCCCAGGACAGGGGTGACCGGGGAGCTGTTTTTT.

The rearrangement links TRBV30 to TRBJ2-7; D ambiguous. In germline, CDR1 is GTSNPN, CDR2 SVGIG (reference sequence). Trimming left V 0 bases short and J 0 bases short, with 9 bases between. There are 14 residues in the CDR3. The CDR3 nucleotides read TGTGCCTGGAGTGTACGTCGCTACTCCTACGAGCAGTACTTC. Protein: CAWSVRRYSYEQYF. The variable domain in full, with the rest retrieved from reference TRBV30 and TRBJ2-7, is SQTIHQWPATLVQPVGSPLSLECTVEGTSNPNLYWYRQAAGRGLQLLFYSVGIGQISSEVPQNLSASRPQDRQFILSSKKLLLSDSGFYLCAWSVRRYSYEQYFGPGTRLTVT.

The rearrangement uses TRBV19 and TRBJ1-2; a possible D gene is TRBD1 (6 bases). The length of the CDR3 is 15 residues. Deletions cut 0 bases from V and 7 bases from J, with 15 bases between. CDR1 LNHDA and CDR2 SQIVND come from the germline V gene (reference sequence). This CDR3 is CASSIDQGTSFGYTF. The DNA for the CDR3 is TGTGCCAGTAGTATAGATCAGGGGACCAGTTTTGGCTACACCTTC.

This clone was seen just once. J is TRBJ2-1 and V is TRBV10-3, with 11 positions matching TRBD2. Trimming at V came to 5 bases and at J to 5 bases, leaving 5 bases not matched to a gene. From germline, CDR1 is ENHRY and CDR2 SYGVKD. The CDR3 length is 15 residues. CDR3 sequence (DNA): TGTGCCATCAGTCTTAGCGGGAGGGACCACAATGAGCAGTTCTTC. Amino acid sequence: CAISLSGRDHNEQFF.

This clone appeared a single time. The chain joins TRBV7-8 to TRBJ1-1; D is perhaps TRBD1 (6 bases). This CDR3 is 19 amino acids long. The V end lost 1 base, the J end lost 1 base, and 22 bases lay between the germline ends. CDR1 SGHVS and CDR2 FQNEAQ come from the germline V gene. The CDR3 bases are TGTGCCAGCAGCTTAGTCTTGTTCCTGTTAGGGGGACAGAACACTGAAGCTTTCTTT. Translated: CASSLVLFLLGGQNTEAFF.

DNA of the CDR3: TGTGCCAGCTTGGCCGGGCGGGAGAGGTCAGATACGCAGTATTTT. As protein: CASLAGRERSDTQYF. The chain carries TRBV5-4 and TRBJ2-3; 7 bases match TRBD2. The junction had 12 bases not matched to a gene; V was cut back by 7 bases and J by 4 bases. The CDR3 has 15 amino acids. Looked up from germline, CDR1 is SGHNT and CDR2 is YYREEE (reference sequence).

The chain uses TRBV11-2 and TRBJ2-5; D is unresolved. CDR3 length: 10 amino acids. Trimming took off 4 bases at V and 7 bases at J, with 4 bases between the two ends. Germline V gene data show CDR1 as SGHAT and CDR2 as FQNNGV. The CDR3 region has the DNA TGTGCCAGCAGCTCCGGGACCCAGTACTTC. Translated, it gives CASSSGTQYF.

V usage is TRBV27 and J usage is TRBJ1-6; D is perhaps TRBD1 (5 bases). With 0 bases removed from V and 7 bases from J, the gap between germline ends came to 10 bases. Germline V gene sequence: CDR1 MNHEY, CDR2 SMNVEV (reference sequence). The CDR3 spans 15 residues. The CDR3 DNA reads TGTGCCAGCAGTTTATCACCAGGGATGAATTCACCCCTCCACTTT. This gives the protein CASSLSPGMNSPLHF.

The chain recombines TRBV30 with TRBJ1-2, with D unclear. Germline assignment: CDR1 GTSNPN and CDR2 SVGIG (reference sequence). Between the trimmed V and J ends, which lost 5 bases and 4 bases, there was a span of 14 bases. The CDR3 has 13 amino acids. DNA for the CDR3: TGTGCCTGGGCTAAGGGAGTTCCCTATGGCTACACCTTC. Amino acid sequence: CAWAKGVPYGYTF.